This T cell receptor beta chain emerged from a study of blood T cell repertoires in COVID-19 (dated by TCRdb to about 2020). Regarding the research as a whole: Collaborator samples came from the United States, Italy and Spain and covered acute and convalescent phases of COVID-19. Where available, HLA class I and class II types were obtained from metadata supplied by the sample provider rather than from assay-based typing. Deeply sampled blood TCRbeta repertoires from subjects exposed to, actively infected with, or recovered from COVID-19 were included in the dataset. Sample metadata almost always included a de-identified subject ID, COVID-19 status, age in years and sex. The repertoires were released in a freely available public database intended as a resource for research on the immune response to SARS-CoV-2. The prospective study material was composed of cDNA or gDNA derived from T cells, B-cell-depleted T cells, or PBMCs. Samples came from the ongoing ImmuneRACE study (first 160 participants) plus 1,254 subjects from 6 global collaborators.

TCRbeta CDR3 regions were amplified from genomic DNA by means of the immunoSEQ Assay, a bias-controlled multiplex PCR. From the authors' description of their analysis: Within the assay, amplification of reference gene primers was used to estimate how many nucleated cells each sample contained. To quantify the absolute abundance of each unique TCRbeta CDR3 rearrangement, sequence reads were collapsed and filtered. For each sample, productive Simpson clonality was calculated by taking the square root of Simpson's diversity index across productive rearrangements. This immuneACCESS table, as held by TCRdb, lists in-frame sequences with V and J called but not all clones. Of the missing ones, under half trace to an unresolved V gene in checked studies; the others have no known cause. V and J calls and clone size are as listed in that table; D and trimming were resolved from the DNA. The sample table records about 180,000 clones; approximately 78% of these occur just once. The top ten clones comprise roughly 12% of the sample.

About this clone: The clone's antigen remains unknown. Per-base quality was not reported, and no clone a single base away is much larger than it.

Findings and caveats that apply to the study as a whole: The quantity of clinical and demographic metadata differed by source and by participant and was supplied without curation.

In Seattle, one collaborating source enrolled patients while the infection was active and tracked those patients longitudinally over the course of disease. The collaborating institutions used their own protocols to collect whole blood in K2EDTA tubes. For TCRbeta analysis, collaborator samples were shipped as frozen whole blood, as isolated PBMCs, or as DNA extracted from either sample type. The CDR3, cysteine through phenylalanine, is 15 amino acids long. The sequence is cut down to CDR3 DNA, 45 bases in frame from base 1. Deletion took 5 bases off V and 1 base off J, with a span of 14 bases between the germline ends. For CDR1 and CDR2, the germline V gene lists SNHLY and FYNNEI.

The sequencing sample was made of peripheral blood. The chain is encoded by TRBV2 joined to TRBJ1-1, with TRBD1 tentatively as D gene (6 bases match). The receptor's source is a woman older than 75 with COVID-19, enrolled during active disease. The nucleotide sequence is given as TGTGCCAGCAGTTCCCCCGGGACAACGAACACTGAAGCTTTCTTT. The translation is CASSSPGTTNTEAFF.